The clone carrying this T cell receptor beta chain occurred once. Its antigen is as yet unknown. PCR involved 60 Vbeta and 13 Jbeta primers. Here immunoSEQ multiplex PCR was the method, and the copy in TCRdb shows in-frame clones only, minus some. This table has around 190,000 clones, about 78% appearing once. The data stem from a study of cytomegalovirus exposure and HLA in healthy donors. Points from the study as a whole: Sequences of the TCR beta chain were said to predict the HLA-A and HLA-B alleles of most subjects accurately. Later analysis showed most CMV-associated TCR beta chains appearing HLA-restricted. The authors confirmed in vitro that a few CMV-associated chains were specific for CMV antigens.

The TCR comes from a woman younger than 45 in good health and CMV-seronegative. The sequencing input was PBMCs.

The CDR3 loop is CASSDLFGGSTEAFF. CDR3 nucleotide sequence: TGTGCCAGCAGTGATCTCTTCGGGGGGAGCACTGAAGCTTTCTTT. The chain couples TRBV25-1 to TRBJ1-1, with a possible D match to TRBD1 (5 bases). This CDR3 is 15 amino acids long. V was clipped by 3 bases and J by 4 bases, with 15 bases between them. The germline V gene has CDR1 MGHDK and CDR2 SYGVNS.